This T cell receptor beta chain is from a study of T cell responses to AZD1222 COVID-19 vaccine. Points from the study as a whole: Among the donors, most were white British and more were female, and clonal diversity was possibly underestimated. Among spike-specific TCRs, nearly half reportedly target unmutated variant regions.

Concerning this clone: What it recognizes is unknown.

The CDR3 extends over 14 amino acids. The germline CDR1 and CDR2 sequences are MDHEN and SYDVKM. V lost 6 bases to trimming and J lost 6 bases; unmatched junction nucleotides: 8. Some clones are missing from TCRdb's copy, which holds only in-frame ones; the method was immunoSEQ multiplex PCR. The profile shows some 94,000 clones, roughly nine tenths of them singletons. This sample comprised peripheral blood, obtained 28 days after the second AZD1222 dose. This sequence originates from an adult who received the AZD1222 COVID-19 vaccine. This rearrangement joins TRBV28 to TRBJ2-7; the match to TRBD1 covers 10 bases. The CDR3 protein is CASRRQGAPPEQYF. The CDR3 region has the DNA TGTGCCAGCAGAAGACAGGGGGCACCGCCCGAGCAGTACTTC.